This T cell receptor (beta chain) was retrieved from a study of OX40 agonist ivuxolimab in advanced cancers. About the study: Partial responses, seen in three patients, involved one hepatocellular carcinoma and two cutaneous melanomas.

V lost 4 bases, J lost 5 bases, and 13 bases stayed unmatched. CDR3 length: 16 residues. CDR1 is MNHNS, CDR2 SASEGT, per germline. TCRdb keeps only in-frame clones here, not all; method: immunoSEQ multiplex PCR. There are some 70,000 clones in the sample; about 80% occur only once, and over 1.1% lies in the top ten. Regarding the study as a whole: The study did not work out the antigen specificity of the expanded peripheral T cells. Low clonal expansion, among the lowest seen, marked partial responders at 0.1-3.0 mg/kg.

This clone occurred a few times. Its antigen is not known. The TCR was taken from an adult with an advanced solid tumor such as melanoma, head and neck, liver or kidney cancer. The J gene is TRBJ2-5, the V gene TRBV6-1; 7 bases fit TRBD2. The sample was CD4+ or CD8+ T cells sorted from blood, taken in a trial of the OX40 agonist ivuxolimab. The CDR3 region is CASSAGERGYTETQYF. The CDR3 region has the DNA TGTGCCAGCAGTGCCGGGGAGCGGGGTTATACGGAGACCCAGTACTTC.